This TCR beta chain was obtained from a study of T-cell reconstitution after alpha-beta-depleted transplantation in children. Notes on the study in general: Recipient T cells and thymic progenitors that survived were the source of the high TCRbeta diversity seen at day 60 in some patients. Several hundred expanded graft clones reportedly supplied alpha-beta T cells about two months after transplant. The authors attributed T-cell counts and diversity one year after transplant mostly to newly produced T cells.

Researchers prepared the TCRbeta library using unique molecular identifiers, the study reports. TCRdb processed the PCR reads anew with MiXCR; each CDR3 protein has one entry. This sample has around 270,000 distinct CDR3 sequences, with over 7% found just once. Trimming removed 5 bases from V and 1 base from J; junction bases left unmatched: 5. CDR3 size: 15 residues. CDR1 and CDR2 from the germline V gene are SEHNR and FQNEAQ (reference sequence). This clonotype was counted at least ten times. What it recognizes is unknown. This specimen was peripheral blood, taken 360 days after TCRalphabeta/CD19-depleted stem cell transplant. The rearrangement joins TRBV7-9 to TRBJ1-2; 9 nucleotides align to TRBD1. The receptor's source is a female patient aged 2-10 years who had a stem cell transplant for Fanconi anemia, so the T cells may come from the graft donor. CDR3 nucleotide sequence: TGTGCCAGCAGCCTAGGGACAGGGTTTAACTATGGCTACACCTTC. Its protein is CASSLGTGFNYGYTF.